The 30 T cell receptor beta chains listed next were all sequenced from one sample in a study of blood T cell repertoires in COVID-19. TCRdb's copy holds only in-frame clones and misses some; the assay was immunoSEQ multiplex PCR. The repertoire holds hundreds of thousands of clones, with approximately 86% as singletons. The sequencing sample was made of peripheral blood. These TCRs come from a man between 18 and 29 years old with active or convalescent COVID-19.

The chain is built from TRBV2 and TRBJ1-3; D is possibly TRBD1 (6 bases). Trimming pared 2 bases from V and 3 bases from J, leaving 8 bases between. The germline gives CDR1 SNHLY, CDR2 FYNNEI. The CDR3 is 14 amino acids. The CDR3 reads CASSEPDSGNTIYF. CDR3 sequence (DNA): TGTGCCAGCAGTGAACCGGACAGTGGAAACACCATATATTTT. The entire variable domain, with the rest obtained from reference TRBV2 and TRBJ1-3, is as follows: EPEVTQTPSHQVTQMGQEVILRCVPISNHLYFYWYRQILGQKVEFLVSFYNNEISEKSEIFDDQFSVERPDGSNFTLKIRSTKLEDSAMYFCASSEPDSGNTIYFGEGSWLTVV.

This chain joins TRBV10-2 and TRBJ2-1; D not certain. Per germline, CDR1 WSHSY and CDR2 SAAADI. The CDR3 loop spans 13 amino acids. V lost 6 bases to trimming and J lost 5 bases, with 11 bases between them. DNA for the CDR3: TGCGCCAGCAGCGGTCAGGTGCACAATGAGCAGTTCTTC. Protein sequence: CASSGQVHNEQFF.

The genes are TRBV18 and TRBJ1-6; 7 nucleotides match TRBD1. The CDR3 has 16 residues. Unmatched junction bases numbered 9, after V lost 3 bases and J lost 7 bases. Germline values: CDR1 KGHSH, CDR2 LQKENI. This chain's CDR3 is CASSPMTGQGNSPLHF. The CDR3 nucleotides read TGTGCCAGCTCACCCATGACAGGGCAAGGGAATTCACCCCTCCACTTT.

The rearrangement joins TRBV28 to TRBJ1-5, with unresolved D. The germline CDR1 and CDR2 sequences are MDHEN and SYDVKM. The CDR3 is 12 residues long. Trimming left V 4 bases short and J 7 bases short, with 8 bases between. CDR3 amino acids: CASSYPRQPQHF. CDR3 nucleotides: TGTGCCAGCAGTTACCCCAGACAGCCCCAGCATTTT.

V gene TRBV14 combines with J gene TRBJ2-7; D gene unclear. The CDR3 runs 12 residues. Germline CDR1 is SGHDN and CDR2 is FVKESK. Trimming shortened V by 1 base and J by 2 bases, and 3 bases separated the two germline ends. For the CDR3, the DNA is TGTGCCAGCAGCCAAGCTCCCTACGAGCAGTACTTC. Translating it yields CASSQAPYEQYF.

The rearrangement links TRBV10-3 to TRBJ2-7; 7 nucleotides align to TRBD1. CDR3 length: 13 amino acids. The junction had 3 bases not matched to a gene; V was cut back by 6 bases and J by 1 base. Per the germline V gene, CDR1 is ENHRY and CDR2 is SYGVKD. The CDR3 bases are TGTGCCATCAGCAGGGGGAGTTCCTACGAGCAGTACTTC. Protein: CAISRGSSYEQYF.

The gene calls are TRBV19 and TRBJ1-5; 7 positions match TRBD1. Germline CDR1 reads LNHDA; CDR2 reads SQIVND (reference sequence). The CDR3 sequence is 16 residues long. V was pared by 6 bases and J by 0 bases, with 8 bases of the junction left unmatched. CDR3 DNA: TGTGCCAGTAGCCCACAGGGGACCCATAGCAATCAGCCCCAGCATTTT. Translating it yields CASSPQGTHSNQPQHF.

The chain couples TRBV9 to TRBJ2-7; 11 nucleotides line up with TRBD2. This CDR3 is 17 amino acids long. The V gene's germline CDR1 is SGDLS and CDR2 YYNGEE. V lost 3 bases, J lost 5 bases, and 13 bases stayed unmatched. CDR3 nucleotide sequence: TGTGCCAGCAGCGCCACTTATAGCGGGGGGGCTTTCGACGAGCAGTACTTC. It translates to CASSATYSGGAFDEQYF.

This chain connects TRBV5-6 to TRBJ2-7, with TRBD1 matching 11 bases. The CDR3 has 15 amino acids. The junction had 6 bases not matched to a gene; V was cut back by 3 bases and J by 4 bases. Germline assignment: CDR1 SGHDT and CDR2 YYEEEE. CDR3 bases: TGTGCCAGCAGCTCCCGAGGACAGGGGGCTTACGAGCAGTACTTC. Protein: CASSSRGQGAYEQYF.

This clone appeared a single time. J is TRBJ1-1 and V is TRBV5-5; possibly TRBD1 for D (6 bases). Looked up from germline, CDR1 is SGHKS and CDR2 is YYEKEE (reference sequence). The V end lost 0 bases, the J end lost 1 base, and 7 bases lay between the germline ends. The CDR3 covers 14 residues. In DNA form, the CDR3 reads TGTGCCAGCAGCTTGGACAGGGCGAACACTGAAGCTTTCTTT. It encodes CASSLDRANTEAFF.

V usage is TRBV7-9 and J usage is TRBJ1-3; a weak D match, TRBD1 (5 bases). The CDR3 has 17 residues. Trimming pared 5 bases from V and 0 bases from J, leaving 17 bases between. Germline CDR1 is SEHNR and CDR2 is FQNEAQ (reference sequence). The CDR3 spells CASSKGRGRSSGNTIYF. Here the CDR3 DNA reads TGTGCCAGCAGCAAAGGGCGGGGACGGAGCTCTGGAAACACCATATATTTT.

The chain has TRBV4-1 and TRBJ1-6; D remains unclear. The CDR3 extends over 15 amino acids. With 4 bases removed from V and 10 bases from J, the gap between germline ends came to 17 bases. Germline CDR1 is MGHRA and CDR2 is YSYEKL. The CDR3 nucleotides are TGCGCCAGCAGCCGCATCCCGGGTTTGGCCTCACCCCTCCACTTT. Residues: CASSRIPGLASPLHF.

This clone was detected a few times. This sequence joins TRBV29-1 and TRBJ1-1; a possible D gene is TRBD1 (5 bases). CDR1 and CDR2 from the germline V gene are SQVTM and ANQGSEA. The V gene lost 3 bases and the J gene lost 8 bases, with 10 bases spanning the gap. CDR3 length: 11 amino acids. Here the CDR3 reads CSVEYGGEAFF. The CDR3 coding sequence is TGCAGCGTTGAGTATGGGGGGGAAGCTTTCTTT.

The chain has TRBV9 and TRBJ1-2; 10 bases align to TRBD1. V trimming: 1 base; J trimming: 3 bases; junction bases outside the gene matches: 3. There are 15 residues in the CDR3. Germline V CDR1 and CDR2: SGDLS, YYNGEE. The CDR3, as DNA: TGTGCCAGCAGCGTACGAGGACAGGGGGACTATGGCTACACCTTC. It is translated as CASSVRGQGDYGYTF. Looking up the rest from reference TRBV9 and TRBJ1-2 gives the full variable domain: DSGVTQTPKHLITATGQRVTLRCSPRSGDLSVYWYQQSLDQGLQFLIQYYNGEERAKGNILERFSAQQFPDLHSELNLSSLELGDSALYFCASSVRGQGDYGYTFGSGTRLTVV.

V and J are TRBV9 and TRBJ1-2; TRBD1 agrees at 11 bases. Per the germline V gene, CDR1 is SGDLS and CDR2 is YYNGEE. V was pared by 5 bases and J by 1 base, with 7 bases of the junction left unmatched. There are 16 residues in the CDR3. CDR3 sequence (DNA): TGTGCCAGCAGTGCCGGGACAGGGGGATTTAACTATGGCTACACCTTC. This gives the protein CASSAGTGGFNYGYTF.

The chain has TRBV13 and TRBJ1-3; 9 bases are shared with TRBD1. J gave up 4 bases and V 6 bases, and 7 bases lay outside the gene matches. Germline values: CDR1 PRHDT, CDR2 FYEKMQ (reference sequence). CDR3 length: 15 residues. The CDR3 protein is CASSYYRGRGNTIYF. The CDR3 nucleotides read TGTGCCAGCAGTTACTACAGGGGGCGAGGAAACACCATATATTTT.

The chain is built from TRBV24-1 and TRBJ2-1, with D possibly TRBD1 on 5 matching bases. Trimming took off 2 bases at V and 5 bases at J, with 6 bases between the two ends. Germline CDR1 reads KGHDR; CDR2 reads SFDVKD. This CDR3 is built from 13 residues. In DNA form, the CDR3 reads TGTGCCACCAGTGATTCAGGGCACAATGAGCAGTTCTTC. Translating it yields CATSDSGHNEQFF.

V is TRBV4-1 and J is TRBJ2-1, with TRBD2 as a possible D gene (7 bases). The V end lost 2 bases, the J end lost 0 bases, and 17 bases lay between the germline ends. The CDR3 length is 18 residues. Germline-derived CDR1 and CDR2 are MGHRA and YSYEKL. CDR3 sequence: CASSQLPLRGASYNEQFF. Here the CDR3 DNA reads TGCGCCAGCAGCCAACTCCCCCTACGGGGGGCCTCCTACAATGAGCAGTTCTTC.

The chain couples TRBV10-2 to TRBJ1-5; a weak D match, TRBD1 (5 bases). This CDR3 has 14 residues. V was cut by 0 bases and J by 6 bases, with 9 bases left in between. Germline V gives CDR1 WSHSY, CDR2 SAAADI. The chain's CDR3 is CASSESGEGQPQHF. The CDR3 coding sequence is TGCGCCAGCAGTGAGTCGGGGGAGGGTCAGCCCCAGCATTTT.

This chain uses TRBV3-1 (or the pseudogene TRBV3-2) with TRBJ2-7; 8 nucleotides agree with TRBD1. The V gene's germline CDR1 is LGHDT and CDR2 YNNKEL (reference sequence). This CDR3 region has 19 residues. The V gene end was trimmed by 2 bases and the J gene end by 5 bases; junction bases not matched to a gene: 20. The DNA for the CDR3 is TGTGCCAGCAGCCAAATTCAGGGGGCGCGTGGGGGTTTTAGGAACGAGCAGTACTTC. Its protein product is CASSQIQGARGGFRNEQYF.

In this sample, this clone turned up a few times. The chain is built from TRBV4-3 and TRBJ1-3; 7 bases are a match to TRBD1. V dropped 0 bases and J dropped 2; count of bases not matched to a gene: 7. This CDR3 spans 17 amino acids. Germline V CDR1 and CDR2: LGHNA, YSLEER. In nucleotides, the CDR3 is TGCGCCAGCAGCCAAGATGCATTAGGGACAGCTGGAAACACCATATATTTT. The encoded protein is CASSQDALGTAGNTIYF.

The J gene is TRBJ1-3, the V gene TRBV5-1, with D maybe TRBD1 (5 bases). Germline CDR1 reads SGHRS; CDR2 reads YFSETQ. CDR3 length equals 17 residues. V shed 0 bases and J shed 0 bases, with 13 bases lying between them. The CDR3 DNA reads as TGCGCCAGCAGCTTGGATCCGGGGGGAAGCTCTGGAAACACCATATATTTT. Translating gives CASSLDPGGSSGNTIYF.

The chain joins TRBV5-5 to TRBJ2-5; D is unclear. Between the trimmed V and J ends, which lost 0 bases and 1 base, there was a span of 7 bases. Germline V CDR1 and CDR2: SGHKS, YYEKEE (reference sequence). This CDR3 has 14 residues. The CDR3 bases are TGTGCCAGCAGCTTGGCGAACTCCCAAGAGACCCAGTACTTC. The encoded protein is CASSLANSQETQYF.

The rearrangement joins TRBV19 to TRBJ2-5; D is possibly TRBD2 (6 bases). CDR1 LNHDA and CDR2 SQIVND come from the germline V gene (reference sequence). V was pared by 5 bases and J by 4 bases, with 11 bases between. The CDR3 spans 13 residues. CDR3 in amino acids: CASSGLARETQYF. The DNA of the CDR3 is TGTGCCAGTAGTGGGCTAGCGCGAGAGACCCAGTACTTC.

This chain links TRBV10-2 with TRBJ1-2; the match to TRBD1 covers 8 bases. The CDR3 contains 12 residues. Trimming removed 6 bases from V and 4 bases from J; junction bases left unmatched: 1. Germline V gene data show CDR1 as WSHSY and CDR2 as SAAADI. CDR3 region: CASRGTGYGYTF. The CDR3 nucleotides read TGCGCCAGCAGGGGGACAGGCTATGGCTACACCTTC.

J is TRBJ2-1 and V is TRBV7-2, with TRBD2 matching over 12 bases. The V gene end was trimmed by 4 bases and the J gene end by 8 bases; junction bases not matched to a gene: 6. CDR1 and CDR2 from the germline V gene are SGHTA and FQGNSA. The CDR3 is 15 amino acids. This CDR3 is CASSSSGGAVDEQFF. CDR3 coding DNA: TGTGCCAGCAGCTCTAGCGGGGGGGCCGTAGATGAGCAGTTCTTC.

The V call is TRBV12-5, the J call TRBJ2-3, with D perhaps matching TRBD1 (5 bases). V lost 6 bases and J lost 5, with 12 bases in between. The CDR3 totals 13 residues. CDR1 and CDR2 (germline): LGHNT, FRNRAP. DNA of the CDR3: TGTGCTAGTGGGATAGGGGCAGTAGATACGCAGTATTTT. Translation: CASGIGAVDTQYF.

The V gene is TRBV9, the J gene TRBJ2-5, with 7 positions matching TRBD1. J gave up 1 base and V 3 bases, and 3 bases lay outside the gene matches. The CDR3 length is 14 residues. Germline V lookup: CDR1 SGDLS, CDR2 YYNGEE. For the CDR3, the DNA is TGTGCCAGCAGCGCCGGGGACAGCCAAGAGACCCAGTACTTC. It encodes CASSAGDSQETQYF.

The sample holds one count of this clone. The chain links TRBV19 to TRBJ2-2; a weak D match, TRBD2 (6 bases). V lost 8 bases, J lost 4 bases, and 14 bases lay in between. Germline CDR1 and CDR2: LNHDA and SQIVND (reference sequence). The CDR3 runs to 14 residues. The CDR3 region has the DNA TGTGCCAGTCGCGAACCCGGGGGCACCGGGGAGCTGTTTTTT. It codes for CASREPGGTGELFF.

The CDR3 nucleotides read TGTGCCAGCAGCCAAGGGGCAGGAACCGGGGAGCTGTTTTTT. This codes for CASSQGAGTGELFF. V gene TRBV3-1 (or the pseudogene TRBV3-2) combines with J gene TRBJ2-2; D ambiguous. Germline V gives CDR1 LGHDT, CDR2 YNNKEL (reference sequence). CDR3 length: 14 residues. The germline V and J ends were trimmed by 1 base and 5 bases, with 8 bases remaining between them.